The 17 T cell receptor beta chains below all came from one sample that was sequenced in a study of Graves' ophthalmopathy and Graves' hyperthyroidism. Using RNA transcripts, the TCR beta CDR3 regions were amplified. HTBI primers served in a first-round RT-PCR, which a second-round multiplex PCR followed. TCRdb itself ran the multiplex PCR reads through MiXCR, one entry per CDR3 protein. The sample contains approximately 700,000 distinct CDR3 sequences, roughly 41% of which appear only once. What was sequenced was peripheral blood. The origin of the receptors is an adult man with Graves' ophthalmopathy.

V usage is TRBV5-1 and J usage is TRBJ2-2, with 7 bases fitting TRBD1. Germline V gives CDR1 SGHRS, CDR2 YFSETQ. The CDR3 consists of 15 residues. Losses at the gene ends were 4 bases for V and 5 bases for J; bases not matched to a gene: 8. The CDR3: CASSQEQGTTGELFF. CDR3 DNA: TGCGCCAGCAGCCAAGAACAGGGGACGACCGGGGAGCTGTTTTTT.

With respect to this clonotype: An end of the junction does not agree with germline; a read error may underlie this. The gene calls are TRBV6-6 and TRBJ2-5; D tentatively fits TRBD1 or TRBD2 (5 bases each). The CDR3 runs 14 residues. CDR1 and CDR2 from the germline V gene are MNHNY and SVGAGI (reference sequence). The CDR3 DNA sequence: TGTGCCAGGGGACCGAACAGGACCCAAAAGACCCAGTACTTC. This sequence encodes CARGPNRTQKTQYF.

The chain links TRBV10-3 to TRBJ2-7, with 8 bases aligning to TRBD1. V lost 7 bases to trimming and J lost 2 bases; unmatched junction nucleotides: 4. The CDR3 runs 13 residues. The V gene's germline CDR1 is ENHRY and CDR2 SYGVKD. The DNA of the CDR3 is TGTGCCATCAACACAGGGGGTACCTACGAGCAGTACTTC. This gives the protein CAINTGGTYEQYF.

Ten or more counts support this clonotype. The gene calls are TRBV7-3 and TRBJ2-5; 10 bases agree with TRBD1. After removal of 5 bases from V and 3 bases from J, the junction contained 6 bases not matched to a gene. Germline V CDR1 and CDR2: SGHTA, FQGTGA. The CDR3 loop spans 15 amino acids. CDR3: CASSLSGTGEETQYF. As DNA, the CDR3 is TGTGCCAGCAGCCTATCCGGGACAGGGGAAGAGACCCAGTACTTC.

This clonotype was detected ten times or more. The V gene is TRBV10-3, the J gene TRBJ1-2; TRBD1 matches at 7 bases. V shed 7 bases and J 3 bases; nucleotides not matched to a gene: 8. Per germline, CDR1 ENHRY and CDR2 SYGVKD. This CDR3 spans 14 amino acids. The CDR3 region has the DNA TGTGCCATCAAAGACAGGGCGATTTACTATGGCTACACCTTC. This encodes CAIKDRAIYYGYTF.

This clonotype was detected ten times or more. This chain uses TRBV7-9 with TRBJ2-5; 7 positions match TRBD1. After removal of 0 bases from V and 3 bases from J, the junction contained 4 bases not matched to a gene. This CDR3 is built from 15 residues. The germline CDR1 and CDR2 sequences are SEHNR and FQNEAQ (reference sequence). The CDR3 DNA reads as TGTGCCAGCAGCTTAGCAGGGACAGAAGAAGAGACCCAGTACTTC. Translation: CASSLAGTEEETQYF.

The genes are TRBV15 and TRBJ1-2; TRBD1 might be the D (6 bases). Deletions cut 3 bases from V and 6 bases from J, with 17 bases between. Germline assignment: CDR1 LNHNV and CDR2 YYDKDF (reference sequence). CDR3 size: 15 residues. CDR3 DNA: TGTGCCACCAGCAGCTTGTTGCAGGGGAGGGATGGCTACACCTTC. Its protein product is CATSSLLQGRDGYTF.

The CDR3 loop is CSARSGDEQYF. CDR3 DNA sequence: TGCAGCGCCCGGTCGGGGGACGAGCAGTACTTC. The chain employs TRBV29-1 and TRBJ2-7, with TRBD2 as a possible D gene (6 bases). Germline CDR1 SQVTM, CDR2 ANQGSEA. This CDR3 comprises 11 residues. With 7 bases removed from V and 5 bases from J, the gap between germline ends came to 12 bases.

A note on this clonotype: This may arise from a read error, as a much more abundant clone is one base away. J is TRBJ1-5 and V is TRBV24-1; the D gene is possibly TRBD1 (6 bases). In germline, CDR1 is KGHDR, CDR2 SFDVKD. V lost 4 bases and J 6 bases, leaving 18 bases between the germline ends. This CDR3 is 16 amino acids long. Written as DNA, the CDR3 is TGTGCCACCAGTGAACGGGGGGCCCGGAGGAGTCAGCCCCAGCATTTT. This encodes CATSERGARRSQPQHF.

The genes are TRBV4-3 and TRBJ1-2; 8 bases agree with TRBD1. Germline CDR1 and CDR2: LGHNA and YSLEER. The V and J ends lost 4 bases and 2 bases, in that order; junction bases with no gene match: 6. This CDR3 spans 15 amino acids. CDR3 coding DNA: TGCGCCAGCAGCCGAGGGGACAGGACAAACTATGGCTACACCTTC. Residues: CASSRGDRTNYGYTF.

This clonotype came up a few times. The V and J genes are TRBV9 and TRBJ2-3; 7 bases line up with TRBD2. V trimming: 1 base; J trimming: 9 bases; junction bases outside the gene matches: 2. Germline V gene data show CDR1 as SGDLS and CDR2 as YYNGEE. The CDR3 runs 12 residues. This CDR3 is CASSVREGTQYF. CDR3 in DNA: TGTGCCAGCAGCGTAAGGGAGGGAACGCAGTATTTT.

This clonotype was seen once. This sequence joins TRBV7-9 and TRBJ2-6; D might be TRBD2 (10 bases). Germline V gives CDR1 SEHNR, CDR2 FQNEAQ (reference sequence). There are 20 residues in the CDR3. Deletions cut 5 bases from V and 1 base from J, with 24 bases between. The CDR3 sequence: CASSPRQGGTSDSGANVLTF. The CDR3 DNA follows: TGTGCCAGCAGCCCTAGACAGGGGGGGACTAGCGATTCTGGGGCCAACGTCCTGACTTTC.

The chain uses TRBV4-2 and TRBJ2-7; D is perhaps TRBD2 (7 bases). Germline loops: CDR1 LGHNA, CDR2 YNFKEQ. There are 16 residues in the CDR3. Trimming left V 0 bases short and J 0 bases short, with 12 bases between. The CDR3 region is CASSQEVGGLSYEQYF. The CDR3 DNA is TGTGCCAGCAGCCAAGAAGTCGGGGGGCTCTCCTACGAGCAGTACTTC.

This clonotype was seen at least ten times. J is TRBJ1-2 and V is TRBV29-1, with 8 bases lining up with TRBD1. This CDR3 comprises 14 residues. J gave up 4 bases and V 7 bases, and 11 bases lay outside the gene matches. Germline values: CDR1 SQVTM, CDR2 ANQGSEA. CDR3 loop: CSATSRDRPYGYTF. CDR3 nucleotide sequence: TGCAGCGCAACTAGCCGGGACAGGCCCTATGGCTACACCTTC.

This clonotype has at least ten counts. The V and J genes are TRBV11-2 and TRBJ2-7; 8 bases map to TRBD1. V dropped 3 bases and J dropped 4; count of bases not matched to a gene: 8. The CDR3 has 15 amino acids. In germline, CDR1 is SGHAT, CDR2 FQNNGV. The DNA of the CDR3 is TGTGCCAGCAGCTTGGACAGGGTCGGAAGGTACGAGCAGTACTTC. It codes for CASSLDRVGRYEQYF.

This clonotype was counted many times. This chain joins TRBV19 and TRBJ1-4; D gene ambiguous. The CDR3 is 17 amino acids. Trimming left V 7 bases short and J 3 bases short, with 21 bases between. Germline assignment: CDR1 LNHDA and CDR2 SQIVND (reference sequence). Here the CDR3 DNA reads TGTGCCAGTACCGATCCCTACACCCCTCCGGCTAATGAAAAACTGTTTTTT. It is translated as CASTDPYTPPANEKLFF. The full variable domain, completed using reference TRBV19 and TRBJ1-4, is DGGITQSPKYLFRKEGQNVTLSCEQNLNHDAMYWYRQDPGQGLRLIYYSQIVNDFQKGDIAEGYSVSREKKESFPLTVTSAQKNPTAFYLCASTDPYTPPANEKLFFGSGTQLSVL.

This clonotype was recorded many times. The chain combines TRBV19 with TRBJ1-5; D is possibly TRBD1 (5 bases). The germline V gene has CDR1 LNHDA and CDR2 SQIVND (reference sequence). Trimming pared 3 bases from V and 2 bases from J, leaving 11 bases between. The CDR3 has 15 amino acids. The CDR3 spells CASSILAGGNQPQHF. The CDR3, as DNA: TGTGCCAGTAGTATTCTTGCGGGGGGCAATCAGCCCCAGCATTTT.